Following are 18 T cell receptor beta chains from one sample sequenced in a study of beta chain features in type 1 diabetes. Every bit of the isolated RNA underwent reverse transcription, so sequencing read expressed TCRB transcripts. Sequencing was performed with immunoSEQ multiplex PCR; in TCRdb, only in-frame clones are kept and a portion is missing. The sample shows about 250,000 clones, 13% to 15% of them seen only once. The sequenced material came from naive CD4+ T cells from blood. The origin of the receptors is a woman in her 40s in good health.

This clone was seen more than once but under ten times. This chain connects TRBV19 to TRBJ2-3, with TRBD2 identical over 8 bases. J was trimmed by 3 bases and V by 4 bases; bases with no gene match: 6. The length of the CDR3 is 15 residues. Looked up from germline, CDR1 is LNHDA and CDR2 is SQIVND (reference sequence). In DNA form, the CDR3 reads TGTGCCAGTAGTACCGGGACTAGAGGAACAGATACGCAGTATTTT. Its translation: CASSTGTRGTDTQYF.

V gene TRBV9 combines with J gene TRBJ2-3, with D tentatively TRBD2 (6 bases). The CDR3 is 16 amino acids. The V end was cut by 0 bases, the J end by 1 base, with 12 bases between. The germline gives CDR1 SGDLS, CDR2 YYNGEE. The CDR3 region has the DNA TGTGCCAGCAGCGTAGGCGGCGGGATAGGCACAGATACGCAGTATTTT. This gives the protein CASSVGGGIGTDTQYF.

CDR3 sequence (DNA): TGTGCCAGCAGCTCAGATGGAGGGCTGTACCAAGAGACCCAGTACTTC. This gives the protein CASSSDGGLYQETQYF. The chain has TRBV7-9 and TRBJ2-5; a weak D match, TRBD2 (6 bases). The length of the CDR3 is 16 residues. V was cut by 4 bases and J by 0 bases, with 15 bases left in between. Germline CDR1 reads SEHNR; CDR2 reads FQNEAQ (reference sequence).

This clone came up a few times. The junction differs from germline at one of its ends, possibly a read error. This chain uses TRBV7-7 with TRBJ2-2; 9 bases align to TRBD1. The CDR3 has 15 amino acids. Per germline, CDR1 SSHAT and CDR2 FNYEAQ (reference sequence). CDR3 sequence reads: CASSPGQGNTGELFF. Here the CDR3 DNA reads TGTGCTAGCAGCCCGGGACAGGGAAACACCGGGGAGCTGTTTTTT.

This clone turned up a few times. The rearrangement links TRBV6-5 to TRBJ2-1; 7 bases are shared with TRBD2. Germline trimming cut 8 bases from V and 6 bases from J; bases unmatched to any gene: 13. This CDR3 spans 15 amino acids. Germline V gene data show CDR1 as MNHEY and CDR2 as SVGAGI. CDR3 nucleotides: TGTGCCAGCTTTTCGACGGGACTATTAGGCAATGAGCAGTTCTTC. Residues: CASFSTGLLGNEQFF.

V usage is TRBV7-2 and J usage is TRBJ1-5; D call uncertain. V lost 1 base and J lost 7, with 11 bases in between. Germline CDR1 is SGHTA and CDR2 is FQGNSA. This CDR3 comprises 14 residues. DNA of the CDR3: TGTGCCAGCAGCTTAGTACTTGGTGAACAGCCCCAGCATTTT. This gives the protein CASSLVLGEQPQHF. Full variable domain (missing parts from reference TRBV7-2 and TRBJ1-5): GAGVSQSPSNKVTEKGKDVELRCDPISGHTALYWYRQSLGQGLEFLIYFQGNSAPDKSGLPSDRFSAERTGGSVSTLTIQRTQQEDSAVYLCASSLVLGEQPQHFGDGTRLSIL.

In its sample, this clone was seen a few times. The genes are TRBV7-6 and TRBJ1-1, with 8 bases aligning to TRBD1. Germline V CDR1 and CDR2: SGHVS, FNYEAQ. V dropped 5 bases and J dropped 5; count of bases not matched to a gene: 7. The CDR3 sequence is 14 residues long. The DNA for the CDR3 is TGTGCCAGCAGCCTCCAGGGGGCAGGGACTGAAGCTTTCTTT. Encoded protein: CASSLQGAGTEAFF.

This clone appeared a few times. The chain joins TRBV6-5 to TRBJ2-1, with 7 bases that match TRBD1. Trimming took 8 bases from V and 2 from J; bases not matched to a gene: 0. Germline V lookup: CDR1 MNHEY, CDR2 SVGAGI. CDR3 length: 12 amino acids. This CDR3 is CASGQAYNEQFF. The CDR3 DNA is TGTGCCAGCGGACAGGCCTACAATGAGCAGTTCTTC.

J is TRBJ2-1 and V is TRBV5-1; TRBD1 might be the D (6 bases). V was cut by 5 bases and J by 4 bases, with 13 bases left in between. Germline lookup yields CDR1 SGHRS and CDR2 YFSETQ. This CDR3 is 14 amino acids long. This CDR3 is CASSLITGYNEQFF. CDR3 sequence (DNA): TGCGCCAGCAGTCTTATTACAGGGTACAATGAGCAGTTCTTC.

This clone has just a few counts. The rearrangement joins TRBV25-1 to TRBJ2-1, with 10 bases matching TRBD1. Germline V lookup: CDR1 MGHDK, CDR2 SYGVNS. V shed 2 bases, J shed 5 bases, and the junction held 12 bases outside the gene matches. This CDR3 spans 18 amino acids. This CDR3 is CASSEPGTGAGRDNEQFF. The CDR3 coding sequence is TGTGCCAGCAGTGAACCCGGGACAGGGGCAGGAAGGGACAATGAGCAGTTCTTC. Looking up the rest from reference TRBV25-1 and TRBJ2-1 gives the full variable domain: EADIYQTPRYLVIGTGKKITLECSQTMGHDKMYWYQQDPGMELHLIHYSYGVNSTEKGDLSSESTVSRIRTEHFPLTLESARPSHTSQYLCASSEPGTGAGRDNEQFFGPGTRLTVL.

This clone has a handful of counts. The chain uses TRBV7-2 and TRBJ1-1, with 8 bases that match TRBD1. V was pared by 5 bases and J by 2 bases, with 4 bases of the junction left unmatched. The CDR3 is 14 amino acids. Germline V gene data show CDR1 as SGHTA and CDR2 as FQGNSA. CDR3 DNA: TGTGCCAGCAGCGCCGACAGGGGTAACACTGAAGCTTTCTTT. Translating gives CASSADRGNTEAFF.

The gene calls are TRBV6-5 and TRBJ1-3; 7 bases fit TRBD1. This CDR3 comprises 15 residues. Looked up from germline, CDR1 is MNHEY and CDR2 is SVGAGI. Trimming removed 6 bases from V and 3 bases from J; junction bases left unmatched: 8. The CDR3 DNA is TGTGCCAGCAGCCAGACAGGGACTGGTGGAAACACCATATATTTT. Translating gives CASSQTGTGGNTIYF.

V gene TRBV5-1 combines with J gene TRBJ2-3, with 9 bases aligning to TRBD2. CDR1 is SGHRS, CDR2 YFSETQ, per germline. V shed 0 bases and J 2 bases; nucleotides not matched to a gene: 7. The CDR3 runs to 17 residues. CDR3 DNA: TGCGCCAGCAGCTTGGGTCGATCTAGCGGGGCCACAGATACGCAGTATTTT. Its translation is CASSLGRSSGATDTQYF.

The chain employs TRBV2 and TRBJ2-7; 8 bases agree with TRBD1. The CDR3 consists of 16 residues. The V gene's germline CDR1 is SNHLY and CDR2 FYNNEI. V was clipped by 4 bases and J by 0 bases; unmatched bases: 8. The CDR3 region is CASSGPGTGHSYEQYF. Here the CDR3 DNA reads TGTGCCAGCAGTGGACCCGGGACAGGCCACTCCTACGAGCAGTACTTC.

This clone has a handful of counts. This CDR3 is CASSTTRGVLSYEQYF. The DNA of the CDR3 is TGTGCCAGCAGCACCACCCGGGGGGTCCTCTCCTACGAGCAGTACTTC. The chain recombines TRBV7-2 with TRBJ2-7; 7 nucleotides agree with TRBD2. Germline-derived CDR1 and CDR2 are SGHTA and FQGNSA. The trim removed 5 bases at V and 0 bases at J, leaving 10 bases unmatched. The CDR3 extends over 16 amino acids.

This clone has just a few counts. V and J are TRBV18 and TRBJ2-3; perhaps TRBD1 as D (6 bases). The V gene's germline CDR1 is KGHSH and CDR2 LQKENI. V lost 2 bases and J lost 2, with 17 bases in between. The CDR3 is 17 residues long. The CDR3 coding sequence is TGTGCCAGCTCACCAGGACAGCCATCCCTATACACAGATACGCAGTATTTT. As protein: CASSPGQPSLYTDTQYF. Variable domain in full (rest from reference TRBV18 and TRBJ2-3): NAGVMQNPRHLVRRRGQEARLRCSPMKGHSHVYWYRQLPEEGLKFMVYLQKENIIDESGMPKERFSAEFPKEGPSILRIQQVVRGDSAAYFCASSPGQPSLYTDTQYFGPGTRLTVL.

The V gene is TRBV6-5, the J gene TRBJ1-3; TRBD1 might be the D (5 bases). The CDR3 runs 15 residues. Germline lookup yields CDR1 MNHEY and CDR2 SVGAGI. Trimming shortened V by 6 bases and J by 0 bases, and 12 bases separated the two germline ends. The CDR3 here is CASRSGLSSGNTIYF. In nucleotides, the CDR3 is TGTGCCAGCAGATCGGGACTGAGCTCTGGAAACACCATATATTTT.

This clone has just a few counts. This rearrangement joins TRBV6-1 to TRBJ2-5, with 8 bases fitting TRBD1. The germline V gene encodes CDR1 MNHNS and CDR2 SASEGT. This CDR3 contains 14 residues. The V and J ends lost 4 bases and 4 bases, in that order; junction bases with no gene match: 5. The CDR3 nucleotides are TGTGCCAGCAGTGCCGGACAGGGACCAGAGACCCAGTACTTC. Its translation: CASSAGQGPETQYF.